This T cell receptor (beta chain) comes out of a study of regulatory and conventional T cells in RAG deficiency. Whole-study findings and limits: Shannon entropy fell and Simpson indices rose in RAG-deficient patients. Treg unique TCR beta sequences were 90 to 100-fold fewer in Omenn syndrome and CID/AS patients than controls. Shorter CDR3s in all patient subsets; >80% Treg-Tconv overlap in Omenn.

The CDR3 extends over 20 amino acids. CDR1 is MNHGY, CDR2 SAAAGT, per germline. Losses at the gene ends were 6 bases for V and 3 bases for J; bases not matched to a gene: 19. Concerning this clone itself: The antigen is unknown.

Blood CD4+ CD25-high CD127-low regulatory T cells supplied the genomic DNA template. Only in-frame clones appear in the TCRdb table, and some are missing; sequencing was by immunoSEQ multiplex PCR. The table includes more than 9,500 clones, roughly 94% detected once. These sequences were also reported in another study, on regulatory T cells. That source adds: Primers: 52 TRBV forward and 13 TRBJ reverse. In patients, unique TRB V-J pairs were restricted and V/J usage skewed, especially in Tregs.

The sample consisted of CD127- CD25+ CD4+ Tregs sorted from blood. The source of this sequence is a human donor in good health. The rearrangement links TRBV6-8 to TRBJ1-6; 8 bases agree with TRBD1. CDR3 nucleotides: TGTGCCAGCAGCTACCCCCGGCCCGGGCCAGGGGGCGGCTATAATTCACCCCTCCACTTT. It codes for CASSYPRPGPGGGYNSPLHF.